The clone carrying this TCR beta chain came up once. This entry is derived from a study of T cell changes during pregnancy in multiple sclerosis. Assay used: immunoSEQ multiplex PCR; TCRdb lists only in-frame clones, some missing. The repertoire has approximately 58,000 clones, around 93% of them found once; the top ten carry 0.15% to 0.2%. The V end lost 3 bases, the J end lost 0 bases, and 9 bases lay between the germline ends. CDR1 is MDHEN and CDR2 is SYDVKM in the germline V gene. The CDR3 is made up of 14 amino acids. The TCR originated in a female donor in good health, enrolled as a control in a pregnancy study. Sequencing used CD4+ T cells from peripheral blood mononuclear cells, obtained after pregnancy. The chain uses TRBV28 and TRBJ2-7; D remains ambiguous. The CDR3 loop reads CASSLNSPSYEQYF. DNA of the CDR3: TGTGCCAGCAGTTTGAACAGTCCCTCCTACGAGCAGTACTTC. The variable domain in full, with the rest retrieved from reference TRBV28 and TRBJ2-7, is DVKVTQSSRYLVKRTGEKVFLECVQDMDHENMFWYRQDPGLGLRLIYFSYDVKMKEKGDIPEGYSVSREKKERFSLILESASTNQTSMYLCASSLNSPSYEQYFGPGTRLTVT.